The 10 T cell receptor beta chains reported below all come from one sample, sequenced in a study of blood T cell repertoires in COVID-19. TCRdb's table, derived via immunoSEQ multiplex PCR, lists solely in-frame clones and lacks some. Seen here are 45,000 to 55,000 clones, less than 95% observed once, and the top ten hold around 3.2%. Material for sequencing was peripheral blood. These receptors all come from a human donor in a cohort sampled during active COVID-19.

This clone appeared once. Here the CDR3 DNA reads TGTGCCAGCTCACCACGGGCAGGGAGGGTAGGGGATGAGCAGTTCTTC. Its protein is CASSPRAGRVGDEQFF. The J gene is TRBJ2-1, the V gene TRBV18; 7 positions match TRBD2. J was trimmed by 8 bases and V by 1 base; bases with no gene match: 11. The CDR3 sequence is 16 residues long. CDR1 KGHSH and CDR2 LQKENI come from the germline V gene.

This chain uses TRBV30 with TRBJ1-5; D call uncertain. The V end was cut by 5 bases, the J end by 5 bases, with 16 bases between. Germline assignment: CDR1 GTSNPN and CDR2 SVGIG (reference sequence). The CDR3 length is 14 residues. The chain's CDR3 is CAWGKGRGDQPQHF. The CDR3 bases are TGTGCCTGGGGGAAAGGTCGGGGAGATCAGCCCCAGCATTTT.

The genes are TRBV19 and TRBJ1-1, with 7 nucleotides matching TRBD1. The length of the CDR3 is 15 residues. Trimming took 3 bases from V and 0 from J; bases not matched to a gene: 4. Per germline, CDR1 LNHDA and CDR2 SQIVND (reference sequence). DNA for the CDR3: TGTGCCAGTAGTATCTTGGGGACAGTGAACACTGAAGCTTTCTTT. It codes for CASSILGTVNTEAFF.

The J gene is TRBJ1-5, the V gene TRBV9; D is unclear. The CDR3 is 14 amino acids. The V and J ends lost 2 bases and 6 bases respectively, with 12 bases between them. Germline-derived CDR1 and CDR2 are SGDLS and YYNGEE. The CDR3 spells CASSVNWEGQPQHF. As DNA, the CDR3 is TGTGCCAGCAGCGTGAACTGGGAGGGTCAGCCCCAGCATTTT.

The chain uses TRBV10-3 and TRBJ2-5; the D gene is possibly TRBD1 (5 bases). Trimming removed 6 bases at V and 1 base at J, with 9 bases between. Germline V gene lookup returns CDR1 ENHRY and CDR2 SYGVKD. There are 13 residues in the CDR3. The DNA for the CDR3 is TGTGCCATCAGGGAGACAGCCCAAGAGACCCAGTACTTC. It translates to CAIRETAQETQYF.

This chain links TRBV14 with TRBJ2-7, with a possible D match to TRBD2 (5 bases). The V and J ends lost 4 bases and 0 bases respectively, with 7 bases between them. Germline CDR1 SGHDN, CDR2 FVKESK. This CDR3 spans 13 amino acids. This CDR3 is CASSRSDSYEQYF. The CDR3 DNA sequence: TGTGCCAGCAGCCGTAGCGACTCCTACGAGCAGTACTTC.

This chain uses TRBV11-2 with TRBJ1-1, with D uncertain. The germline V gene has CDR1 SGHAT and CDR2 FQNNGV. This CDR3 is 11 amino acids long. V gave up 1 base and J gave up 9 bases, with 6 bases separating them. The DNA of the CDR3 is TGTGCCAGCAGCTTAGCAGAAAAAGCTTTCTTT. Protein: CASSLAEKAFF. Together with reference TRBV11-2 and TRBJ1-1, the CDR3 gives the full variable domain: EAGVAQSPRYKIIEKRQSVAFWCNPISGHATLYWYQQILGQGPKLLIQFQNNGVVDDSQLPKDRFSAERLKGVDSTLKIQPAKLEDSAVYLCASSLAEKAFFGQGTRLTVV.

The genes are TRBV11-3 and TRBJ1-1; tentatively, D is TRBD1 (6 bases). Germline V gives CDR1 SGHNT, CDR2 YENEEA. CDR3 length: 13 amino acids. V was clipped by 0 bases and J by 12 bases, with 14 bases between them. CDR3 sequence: CASSLDGTGTTFF. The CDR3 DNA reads TGTGCCAGCAGCTTAGATGGCACAGGGACCACTTTCTTT.

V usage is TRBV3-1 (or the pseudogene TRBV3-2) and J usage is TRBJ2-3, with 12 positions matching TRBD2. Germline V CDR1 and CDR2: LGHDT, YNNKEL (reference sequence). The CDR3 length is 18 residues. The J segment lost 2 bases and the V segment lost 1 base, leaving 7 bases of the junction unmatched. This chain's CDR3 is CASSQGLAGATLTDTQYF. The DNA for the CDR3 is TGTGCCAGCAGCCAAGGACTAGCGGGAGCCACCCTCACAGATACGCAGTATTTT.

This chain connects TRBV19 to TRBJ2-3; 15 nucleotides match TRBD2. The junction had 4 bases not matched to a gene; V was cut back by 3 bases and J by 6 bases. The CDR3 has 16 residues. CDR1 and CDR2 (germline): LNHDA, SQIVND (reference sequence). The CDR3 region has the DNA TGTGCCAGTAGTATCGGGACTAGCGGGAGGTCGGATACGCAGTATTTT. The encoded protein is CASSIGTSGRSDTQYF.